The sample holds a few counts of the clone carrying this T cell receptor (beta chain). Per the germline V gene, CDR1 is KGHSH and CDR2 is LQKENI. Trimming took off 3 bases at V and 1 base at J, with 9 bases between the two ends. The CDR3 has 14 amino acids. The record originates from a study of blood T cell repertoires in COVID-19. For the study at large: Sources were T cells, B-cell-depleted T cells, or PBMCs; the material itself was cDNA or gDNA.

Profiled with immunoSEQ multiplex PCR; TCRdb holds only in-frame clones, not every one. The repertoire has some 42,000 clones, about 85% of them found once; the top ten carry roughly 13%. This receptor was identified in a woman aged 70 to 79 in a cohort sampled during active COVID-19. The V gene is TRBV18, the J gene TRBJ1-1, with D unresolved. The sequenced sample consisted of peripheral blood. CDR3 DNA sequence: TGTGCCAGCTCACCTGCGGGCGCGAACACTGAAGCTTTCTTT. Amino acids: CASSPAGANTEAFF.